This passage covers 3 T cell receptor beta chains from one sample sequenced in a study of blood T cell repertoires in COVID-19. The assay was immunoSEQ multiplex PCR, and TCRdb's table has in-frame clones only and misses some. The data show 200,000 to 250,000 clones, approximately 84% seen once. Sequencing was done on a sample of peripheral blood. These receptors were taken from a woman between 50 and 59 years old with active or convalescent COVID-19.

The V and J genes are TRBV30 and TRBJ2-7, with 10 bases matching TRBD1. Germline CDR1 is GTSNPN and CDR2 is SVGIG (reference sequence). CDR3 length: 16 amino acids. V lost 1 base and J lost 6; bases outside the gene matches: 12. This CDR3 reads CAWSGDRGYFASEQYF. DNA for the CDR3: TGTGCCTGGAGTGGGGACAGGGGCTACTTTGCCTCCGAGCAGTACTTC.

The rearrangement joins TRBV28 to TRBJ2-1, with 14 bases lining up with TRBD2. This CDR3 region has 15 residues. Germline trimming cut 8 bases from V and 8 bases from J; bases unmatched to any gene: 8. Germline loops: CDR1 MDHEN, CDR2 SYDVKM. In DNA form, the CDR3 reads TGTGCCAGCCGACCGGGACTAGCGGGAGTGGATGAGCAGTTCTTC. Its translation: CASRPGLAGVDEQFF.

In its sample, this clone was seen a few times. The V call is TRBV6-2 or TRBV6-3, the J call TRBJ2-3, with TRBD1 matching 9 bases. This CDR3 comprises 20 residues. The V segment lost 6 bases and the J segment 5 bases; nucleotides outside the gene matches: 24. Germline-derived CDR1 and CDR2 are MNHEY and SVGEGT. The CDR3 spells CASSFTPASRQGGERDTQYF. CDR3 DNA sequence: TGTGCCAGCAGCTTTACCCCTGCTTCGAGACAGGGGGGGGAGCGAGATACGCAGTATTTT.